The rows below give T cell receptor beta chains drawn from one sample of a study of shared clonotypes between healthy human individuals. TCRdb keeps only in-frame clones here, not all; method: immunoSEQ multiplex PCR. The sample lists roughly 2 million clones, 95% occurring once. Material: naive CD4+ T cells sorted from blood. These receptors all come from a man younger than 30 in good health. CDR3s include the opening cysteine and the closing phenylalanine or tryptophan. Fields, in order: J gene, V gene, D gene, CDR3 DNA, CDR3 protein. The D gene is left open where the match is weak.

J gene: TRBJ1-6
V gene: TRBV6-5
D gene: -
CDR3 DNA: TGTGCCAGCACCACAATTAATTCACCCCTCCACTTT
CDR3 protein: CASTTINSPLHF

J gene: TRBJ1-2
V gene: TRBV5-4
D gene: -
CDR3 DNA: TGTGCCAGCAGCCTCGAGTCTAACTATGGCTACACCTTC
CDR3 protein: CASSLESNYGYTF

J gene: TRBJ2-2
V gene: TRBV30
D gene: -
CDR3 DNA: TGTGCCTGGAGTTTTGGGCCCACCGGGGAGCTGTTTTTT
CDR3 protein: CAWSFGPTGELFF

J gene: TRBJ2-5
V gene: TRBV6-5
D gene: TRBD1
CDR3 DNA: TGTGCCAGCAGTTCGACAGGGGGCGCGGAGACCCAGTACTTC
CDR3 protein: CASSSTGGAETQYF

J gene: TRBJ2-7
V gene: TRBV5-4
D gene: -
CDR3 DNA: TGTGCCAGCAGCTTGTATCCCCGAATTTCCGGGGGAGATATAGAGCAGTACTTC
CDR3 protein: CASSLYPRISGGDIEQYF

J gene: TRBJ1-2
V gene: TRBV6-6
D gene: -
CDR3 DNA: TGTGCCAGCAGCCCCCGGGCGGCCGGTGGGGACTATGGCTACACCTTC
CDR3 protein: CASSPRAAGGDYGYTF

J gene: TRBJ2-7
V gene: TRBV6-5
D gene: -
CDR3 DNA: TGTGCCAGCAGTCGGGACCTCTACGAGCAGTACTTC
CDR3 protein: CASSRDLYEQYF

J gene: TRBJ1-1
V gene: TRBV19
D gene: TRBD1
CDR3 DNA: TGTGCCAGTAGCCGGGGACAGGGAAGGGTCCCGAACACTGAAGCTTTCTTT
CDR3 protein: CASSRGQGRVPNTEAFF

J gene: TRBJ2-7
V gene: TRBV2
D gene: -
CDR3 DNA: TGTGCCAGCAGTGTGGGGGCCTACGAGCAGTACTTC
CDR3 protein: CASSVGAYEQYF

J gene: TRBJ2-1
V gene: TRBV7-8
D gene: TRBD2
CDR3 DNA: TGTGCCAGCAGTCTGACTAGCGGGAGGGACAATGAGCAGTTCTTC
CDR3 protein: CASSLTSGRDNEQFF

J gene: TRBJ1-5
V gene: TRBV10-1
D gene: -
CDR3 DNA: TGCGCCAGCAGTGAAGCAGGGAGCAATCAGCCCCAGCATTTT
CDR3 protein: CASSEAGSNQPQHF

J gene: TRBJ1-1
V gene: TRBV6-5
D gene: -
CDR3 DNA: TGTGCCAGCAGTTACCACCAGACGAACACTGAAGCTTTCTTT
CDR3 protein: CASSYHQTNTEAFF

J gene: TRBJ1-2
V gene: TRBV29-1
D gene: -
CDR3 DNA: TGCAGCGTAGAGGGGATTGCTGGCTACACCTTC
CDR3 protein: CSVEGIAGYTF

J gene: TRBJ2-3
V gene: TRBV10-3
D gene: -
CDR3 DNA: TGTGCCATCAGGGGGCGGGGCACAGATACGCAGTATTTT
CDR3 protein: CAIRGRGTDTQYF

J gene: TRBJ2-5
V gene: TRBV7-7
D gene: TRBD1
CDR3 DNA: TGTGCTAGCAGCCAGACAGGGCGCCAAGAGACCCAGTACTTC
CDR3 protein: CASSQTGRQETQYF

J gene: TRBJ1-1
V gene: TRBV10-3
D gene: -
CDR3 DNA: TGTGCCATCAGTGAAGGAGGGGATGAAGCTTTCTTT
CDR3 protein: CAISEGGDEAFF

J gene: TRBJ2-7
V gene: TRBV7-8
D gene: TRBD2
CDR3 DNA: TGTGCCAGCAGCTTAGGACTAGCGGGGGAACCCTACGAGCAGTACTTC
CDR3 protein: CASSLGLAGEPYEQYF

J gene: TRBJ1-5
V gene: TRBV16
D gene: -
CDR3 DNA: TGTGCCAGCAGCCAATCGGTGGATCAGCCCCAGCATTTT
CDR3 protein: CASSQSVDQPQHF

J gene: TRBJ1-1
V gene: TRBV7-9
D gene: TRBD1
CDR3 DNA: TGTGCCAGCAGCCCGGGACAGGTGAACACTGAAGCTTTCTTT
CDR3 protein: CASSPGQVNTEAFF

J gene: TRBJ2-1
V gene: TRBV7-9
D gene: TRBD2
CDR3 DNA: TGTGCCAGCAGCCGAGGACTAGCGGACTACAATGAGCAGTTCTTC
CDR3 protein: CASSRGLADYNEQFF

J gene: TRBJ2-2
V gene: TRBV9
D gene: TRBD2
CDR3 DNA: TGTGCCAGCAGCGGACTACGGACTAGCGGGAGAGGAAGCGGGGAGCTGTTTTTT
CDR3 protein: CASSGLRTSGRGSGELFF

J gene: TRBJ1-4
V gene: TRBV2
D gene: -
CDR3 DNA: TGTGCCAGCAGTGGCCTTAGCTCGGCTAATGAAAAACTGTTTTTT
CDR3 protein: CASSGLSSANEKLFF

J gene: TRBJ1-6
V gene: TRBV4-3
D gene: TRBD1
CDR3 DNA: TGCGCCAGCAGCCAACAACCGACAGGGGGGAATAATTCACCCCTCCACTTT
CDR3 protein: CASSQQPTGGNNSPLHF

J gene: TRBJ2-7
V gene: TRBV18
D gene: -
CDR3 DNA: TGTGCCAGCTCGGGGGATTACGAGCAGTACTTC
CDR3 protein: CASSGDYEQYF

J gene: TRBJ2-2
V gene: TRBV6-6
D gene: TRBD1
CDR3 DNA: TGTGCCAGCAGATCCGGGACAGGGGGCACCGGGGAGCTGTTTTTT
CDR3 protein: CASRSGTGGTGELFF

J gene: TRBJ1-2
V gene: TRBV19
D gene: -
CDR3 DNA: TGTGCCAGTAGTATAGTTTCGGCAGCTTTTTATGGCTACACCTTC
CDR3 protein: CASSIVSAAFYGYTF

J gene: TRBJ1-5
V gene: TRBV9
D gene: TRBD1
CDR3 DNA: TGTGCCAGCAGCGTAGAGGACAGGGTATGTCTTTCCCAGCATTTT
CDR3 protein: CASSVEDRVCLSQHF